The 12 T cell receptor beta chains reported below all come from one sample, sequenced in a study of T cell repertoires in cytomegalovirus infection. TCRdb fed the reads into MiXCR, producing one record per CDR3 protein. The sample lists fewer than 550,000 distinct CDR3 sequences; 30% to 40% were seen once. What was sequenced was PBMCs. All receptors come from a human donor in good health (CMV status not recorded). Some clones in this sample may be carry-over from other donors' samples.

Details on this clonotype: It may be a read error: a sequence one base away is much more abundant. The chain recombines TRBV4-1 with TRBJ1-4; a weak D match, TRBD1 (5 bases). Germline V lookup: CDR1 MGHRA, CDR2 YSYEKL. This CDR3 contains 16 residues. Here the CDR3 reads CASNQIRGKTNEKLFF. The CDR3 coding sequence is TGCGCCAGCAACCAAATACGGGGGAAAACTAATGAAAAACTGTTTTTT.

In DNA, the CDR3 is TGTGCCAGCCTCCAGACAGGCCACTATGGCTACACCTTC. It specifies CASLQTGHYGYTF. The chain combines TRBV28 with TRBJ1-2, with D possibly matching TRBD1 (6 bases). The CDR3 spans 13 residues. CDR1 and CDR2 (germline): MDHEN, SYDVKM. Trimming cost V 8 bases and J 3 bases, with 13 bases left between them.

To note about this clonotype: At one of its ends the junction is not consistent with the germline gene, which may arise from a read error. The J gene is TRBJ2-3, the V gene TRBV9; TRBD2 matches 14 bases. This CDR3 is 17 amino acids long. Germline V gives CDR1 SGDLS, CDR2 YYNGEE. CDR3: CSSSFGLAGGLTDTQYF. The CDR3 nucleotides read TGTTCCAGCAGCTTTGGACTAGCGGGGGGACTCACAGATACGCAGTATTTT.

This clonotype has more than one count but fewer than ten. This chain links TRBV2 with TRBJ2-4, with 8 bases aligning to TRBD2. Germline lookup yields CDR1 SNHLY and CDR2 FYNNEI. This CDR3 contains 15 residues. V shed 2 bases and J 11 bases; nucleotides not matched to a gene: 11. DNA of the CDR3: TGTGCCAGCAGTGAACCTAGACAGCAGACTAGCGTTCAGTACTTC. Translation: CASSEPRQQTSVQYF. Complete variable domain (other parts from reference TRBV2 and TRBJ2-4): EPEVTQTPSHQVTQMGQEVILRCVPISNHLYFYWYRQILGQKVEFLVSFYNNEISEKSEIFDDQFSVERPDGSNFTLKIRSTKLEDSAMYFCASSEPRQQTSVQYFGAGTRLSVL.

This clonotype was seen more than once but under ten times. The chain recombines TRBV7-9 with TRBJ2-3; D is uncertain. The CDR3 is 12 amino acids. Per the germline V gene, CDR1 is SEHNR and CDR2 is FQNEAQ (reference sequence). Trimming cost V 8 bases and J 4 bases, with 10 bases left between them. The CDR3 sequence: CASGQGADTQYF. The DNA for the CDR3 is TGTGCCAGCGGCCAAGGTGCAGATACGCAGTATTTT.

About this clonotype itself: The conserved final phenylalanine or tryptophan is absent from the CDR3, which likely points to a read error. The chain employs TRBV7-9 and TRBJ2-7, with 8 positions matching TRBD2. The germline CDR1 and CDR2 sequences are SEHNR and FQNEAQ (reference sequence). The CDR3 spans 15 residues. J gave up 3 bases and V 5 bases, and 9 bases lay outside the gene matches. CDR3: CASSNPTSGNYEQYL. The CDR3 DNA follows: TGTGCCAGCAGCAACCCTACTAGCGGAAACTACGAGCAGTACTTA.

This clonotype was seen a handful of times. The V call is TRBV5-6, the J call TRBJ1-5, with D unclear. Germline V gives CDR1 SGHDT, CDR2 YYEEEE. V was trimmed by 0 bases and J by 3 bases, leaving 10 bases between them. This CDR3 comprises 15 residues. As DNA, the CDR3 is TGTGCCAGCAGCTTGGGAGGGATGGACAATCAGCCCCAGCATTTT. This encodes CASSLGGMDNQPQHF.

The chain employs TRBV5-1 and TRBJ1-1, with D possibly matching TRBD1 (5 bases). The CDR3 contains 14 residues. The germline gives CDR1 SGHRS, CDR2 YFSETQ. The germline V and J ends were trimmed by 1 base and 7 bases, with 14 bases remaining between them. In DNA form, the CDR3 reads TGCGCCAGCAGCTTGTTGAGGGGTGCGAATGAAGCTTTCTTT. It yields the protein CASSLLRGANEAFF.

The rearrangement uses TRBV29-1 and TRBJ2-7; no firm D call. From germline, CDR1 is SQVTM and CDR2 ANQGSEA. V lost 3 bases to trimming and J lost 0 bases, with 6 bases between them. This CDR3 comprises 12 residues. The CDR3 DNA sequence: TGCAGCGTTGAGTTGACCTCCTACGAGCAGTACTTC. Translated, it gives CSVELTSYEQYF.

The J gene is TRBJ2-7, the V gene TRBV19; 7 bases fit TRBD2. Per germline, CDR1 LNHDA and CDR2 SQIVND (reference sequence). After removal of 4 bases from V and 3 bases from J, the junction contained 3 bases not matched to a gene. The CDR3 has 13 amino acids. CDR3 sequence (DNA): TGTGCCAGTAGTAGTACGGGGGGCTACGAGCAGTACTTC. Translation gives CASSSTGGYEQYF.

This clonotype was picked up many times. CDR3 in amino acids: CASSFPGDGVQTQYF. CDR3 bases: TGTGCCAGCAGCTTCCCCGGGGACGGCGTGCAGACCCAGTACTTC. The rearrangement uses TRBV7-9 and TRBJ2-5, with D perhaps TRBD1 or TRBD2 (5 bases each). The germline CDR1 and CDR2 sequences are SEHNR and FQNEAQ (reference sequence). The CDR3 is 15 amino acids. With 3 bases removed from V and 6 bases from J, the gap between germline ends came to 17 bases. Using reference TRBV7-9 and TRBJ2-5 for the parts outside the CDR3, the full variable domain is DTGVSQNPRHKITKRGQNVTFRCDPISEHNRLYWYRQTLGQGPEFLTYFQNEAQLEKSRLLSDRFSAERPKGSFSTLEIQRTEQGDSAMYLCASSFPGDGVQTQYFGPGTRLLVL.

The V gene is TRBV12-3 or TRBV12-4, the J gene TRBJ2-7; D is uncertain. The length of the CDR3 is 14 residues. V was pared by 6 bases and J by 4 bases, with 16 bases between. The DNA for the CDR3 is TGTGCCAGCAGGTTAATGAGCGAAGTATACGAGCAGTACTTC. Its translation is CASRLMSEVYEQYF.